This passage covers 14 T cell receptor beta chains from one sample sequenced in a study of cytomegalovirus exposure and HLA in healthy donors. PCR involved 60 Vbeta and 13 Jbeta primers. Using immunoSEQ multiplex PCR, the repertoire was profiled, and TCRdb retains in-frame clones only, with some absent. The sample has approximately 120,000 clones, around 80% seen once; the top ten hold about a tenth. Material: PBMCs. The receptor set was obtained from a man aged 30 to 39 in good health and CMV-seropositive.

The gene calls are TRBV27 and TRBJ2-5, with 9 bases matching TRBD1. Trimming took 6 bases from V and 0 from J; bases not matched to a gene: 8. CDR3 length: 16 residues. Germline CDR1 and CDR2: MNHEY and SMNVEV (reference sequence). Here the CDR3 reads CASRREGQGYQETQYF. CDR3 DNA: TGTGCCAGCAGACGCGAGGGACAGGGATACCAAGAGACCCAGTACTTC.

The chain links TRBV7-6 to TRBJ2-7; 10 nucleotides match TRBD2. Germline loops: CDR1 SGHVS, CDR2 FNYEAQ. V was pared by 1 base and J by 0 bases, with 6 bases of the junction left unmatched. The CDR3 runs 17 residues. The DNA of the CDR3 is TGTGCCAGCAGCTTAGAGGCTAGCGGGAGCCGCTCCTACGAGCAGTACTTC. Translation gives CASSLEASGSRSYEQYF.

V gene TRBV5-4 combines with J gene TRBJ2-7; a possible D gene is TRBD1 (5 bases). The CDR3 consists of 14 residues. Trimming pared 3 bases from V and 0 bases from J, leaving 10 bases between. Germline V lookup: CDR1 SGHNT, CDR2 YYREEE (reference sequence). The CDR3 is CASSSKGASYEQYF. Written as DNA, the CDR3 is TGTGCCAGCAGCTCAAAAGGGGCCTCCTACGAGCAGTACTTC.

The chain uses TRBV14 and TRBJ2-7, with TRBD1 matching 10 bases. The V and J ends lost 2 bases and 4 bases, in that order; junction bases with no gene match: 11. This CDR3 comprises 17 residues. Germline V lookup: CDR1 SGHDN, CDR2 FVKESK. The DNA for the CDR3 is TGTGCCAGCAGCCAAAGGGTTGACAGGGGGCGGTTTTACGAGCAGTACTTC. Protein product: CASSQRVDRGRFYEQYF.

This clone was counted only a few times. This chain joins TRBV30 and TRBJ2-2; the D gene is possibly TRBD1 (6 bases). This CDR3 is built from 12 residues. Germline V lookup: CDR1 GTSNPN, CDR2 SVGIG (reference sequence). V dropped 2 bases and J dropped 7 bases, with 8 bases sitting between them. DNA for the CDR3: TGTGCCTGGAGTCGACAGGACGGGGAGCTGTTTTTT. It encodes CAWSRQDGELFF.

The CDR3 DNA reads TGTGCCAGCAGTCACCGGACAGGCCCTTACGAGCAGTACTTC. The encoded protein is CASSHRTGPYEQYF. V gene TRBV27 combines with J gene TRBJ2-7, with TRBD1 matching 7 bases. Germline CDR1 and CDR2: MNHEY and SMNVEV (reference sequence). J lost 4 bases, V lost 5 bases, and 8 bases had no gene match. The CDR3 runs to 14 residues.

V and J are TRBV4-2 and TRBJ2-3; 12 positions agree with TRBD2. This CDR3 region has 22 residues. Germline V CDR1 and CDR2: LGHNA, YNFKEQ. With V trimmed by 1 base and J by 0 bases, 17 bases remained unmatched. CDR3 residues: CASSQASSGRGRGSSSTDTQYF. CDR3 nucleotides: TGTGCCAGCAGCCAAGCTTCTAGCGGGAGGGGCCGGGGAAGTTCTAGCACAGATACGCAGTATTTT.

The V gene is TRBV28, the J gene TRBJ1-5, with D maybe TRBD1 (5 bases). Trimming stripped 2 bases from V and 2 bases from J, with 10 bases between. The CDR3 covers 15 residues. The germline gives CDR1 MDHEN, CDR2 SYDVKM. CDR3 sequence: CASSLVRRGNQPQHF. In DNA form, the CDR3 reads TGTGCCAGCAGTTTAGTTCGCAGGGGCAATCAGCCCCAGCATTTT.

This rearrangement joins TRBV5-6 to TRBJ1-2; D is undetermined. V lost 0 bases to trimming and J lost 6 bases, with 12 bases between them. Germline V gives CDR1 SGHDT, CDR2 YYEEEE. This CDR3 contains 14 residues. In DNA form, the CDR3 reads TGTGCCAGCAGCTTGGGATCGGCCGCGGATGGCTACACCTTC. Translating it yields CASSLGSAADGYTF.

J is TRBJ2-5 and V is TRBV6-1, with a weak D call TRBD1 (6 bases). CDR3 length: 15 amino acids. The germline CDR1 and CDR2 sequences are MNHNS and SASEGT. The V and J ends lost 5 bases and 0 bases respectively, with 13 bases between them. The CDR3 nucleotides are TGTGCCAGCAGTAGTGACAGGAGCAACCAAGAGACCCAGTACTTC. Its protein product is CASSSDRSNQETQYF.

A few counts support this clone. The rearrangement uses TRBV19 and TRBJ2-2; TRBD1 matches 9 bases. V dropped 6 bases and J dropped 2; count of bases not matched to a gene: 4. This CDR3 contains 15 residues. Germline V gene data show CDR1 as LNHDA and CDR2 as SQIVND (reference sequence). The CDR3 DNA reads TGTGCCAGTAGCTCGACAGGGGGTAACACCGGGGAGCTGTTTTTT. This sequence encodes CASSSTGGNTGELFF.

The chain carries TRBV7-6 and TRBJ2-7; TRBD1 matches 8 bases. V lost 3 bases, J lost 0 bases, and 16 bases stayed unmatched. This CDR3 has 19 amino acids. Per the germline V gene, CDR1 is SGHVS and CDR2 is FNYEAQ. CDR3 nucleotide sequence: TGTGCCAGCAGCTTGGGCCGGGACAGGCTTAGAGCAACCTCCTACGAGCAGTACTTC. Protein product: CASSLGRDRLRATSYEQYF.

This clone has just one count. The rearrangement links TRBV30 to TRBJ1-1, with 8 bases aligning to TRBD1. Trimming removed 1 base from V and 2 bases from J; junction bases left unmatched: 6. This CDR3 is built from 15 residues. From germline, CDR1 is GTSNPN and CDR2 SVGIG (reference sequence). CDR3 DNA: TGTGCCTGGAGTGCTTGGACAGGGCGAAACACTGAAGCTTTCTTT. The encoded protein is CAWSAWTGRNTEAFF.

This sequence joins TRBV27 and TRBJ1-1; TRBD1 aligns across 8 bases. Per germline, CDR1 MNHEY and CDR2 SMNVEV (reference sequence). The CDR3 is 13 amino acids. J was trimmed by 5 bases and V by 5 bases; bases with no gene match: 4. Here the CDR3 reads CASSRTGGTEAFF. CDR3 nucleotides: TGTGCCAGCAGTAGAACAGGGGGTACTGAAGCTTTCTTT.